This T cell receptor beta chain was observed in a study of blood T cell repertoires in COVID-19. Turning to the study itself: Sites in the United States, Italy and Spain provided acute and convalescent COVID-19 samples. From T cells, B-cell-depleted T cells, or PBMCs came the material, which was cDNA or gDNA.

Using immunoSEQ multiplex PCR, the repertoire was profiled, and TCRdb retains in-frame clones only, with some absent. The table records about 110,000 clones, around 85% of them present only once. The trim removed 4 bases at V and 7 bases at J, leaving 6 bases unmatched. There are 13 residues in the CDR3. Germline V gives CDR1 SGHRS, CDR2 YFSETQ. Sequences were obtained from peripheral blood. The TCR sequence derives from a woman aged 60-70 years with COVID-19, enrolled during active disease. This rearrangement joins TRBV5-1 to TRBJ1-1, with 8 bases lining up with TRBD1. Here the CDR3 DNA reads TGCGCCAGCAGCGTGGGGACAGGCGGTGAAGCTTTCTTT. Residues: CASSVGTGGEAFF.